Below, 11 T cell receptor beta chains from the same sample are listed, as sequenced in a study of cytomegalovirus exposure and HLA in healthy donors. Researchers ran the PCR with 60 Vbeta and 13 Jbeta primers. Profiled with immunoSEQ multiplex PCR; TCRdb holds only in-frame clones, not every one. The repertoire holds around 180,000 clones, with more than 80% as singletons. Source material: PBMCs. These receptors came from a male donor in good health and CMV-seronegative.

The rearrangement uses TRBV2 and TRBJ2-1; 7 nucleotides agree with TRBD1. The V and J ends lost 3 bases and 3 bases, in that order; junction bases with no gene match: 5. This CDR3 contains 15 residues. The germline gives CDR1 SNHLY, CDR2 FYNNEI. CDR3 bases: TGTGCCAGCAGTGATGCCGGGACAGTCTACAATGAGCAGTTCTTC. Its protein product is CASSDAGTVYNEQFF.

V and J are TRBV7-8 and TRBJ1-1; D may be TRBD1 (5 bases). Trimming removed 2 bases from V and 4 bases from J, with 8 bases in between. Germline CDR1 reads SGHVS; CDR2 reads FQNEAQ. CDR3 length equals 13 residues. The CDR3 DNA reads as TGTGCCAGCAGCTTACAGGGCGCCACTGAAGCTTTCTTT. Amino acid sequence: CASSLQGATEAFF.

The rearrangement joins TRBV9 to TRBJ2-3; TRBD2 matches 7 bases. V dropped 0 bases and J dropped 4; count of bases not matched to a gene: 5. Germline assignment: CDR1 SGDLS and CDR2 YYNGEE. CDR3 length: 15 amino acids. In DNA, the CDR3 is TGTGCCAGCAGCGTAGCAACGGGGGGACCAGATACGCAGTATTTT. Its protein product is CASSVATGGPDTQYF.

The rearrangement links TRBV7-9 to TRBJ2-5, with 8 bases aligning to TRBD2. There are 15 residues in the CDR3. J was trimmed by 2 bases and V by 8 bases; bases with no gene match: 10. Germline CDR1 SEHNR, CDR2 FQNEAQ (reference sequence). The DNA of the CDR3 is TGTGCCAGCGAGGGCCGGGGGGGAGCACAAGAGACCCAGTACTTC. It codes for CASEGRGGAQETQYF.

CDR3 protein: CASSGGQGDGYTF. The CDR3 nucleotides are TGCGCCAGCAGCGGGGGACAGGGCGATGGCTACACCTTC. The genes are TRBV5-1 and TRBJ1-2; the match to TRBD1 covers 9 bases. After removal of 4 bases from V and 6 bases from J, the junction contained 4 bases not matched to a gene. The CDR3 runs 13 residues. Germline V gives CDR1 SGHRS, CDR2 YFSETQ.

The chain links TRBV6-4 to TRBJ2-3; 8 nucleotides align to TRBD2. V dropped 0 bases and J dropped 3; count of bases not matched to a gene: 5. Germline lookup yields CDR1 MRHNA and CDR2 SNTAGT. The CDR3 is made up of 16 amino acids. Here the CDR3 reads CASSDSMGGGTDTQYF. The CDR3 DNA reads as TGTGCCAGCAGTGACTCGATGGGCGGGGGGACAGATACGCAGTATTTT.

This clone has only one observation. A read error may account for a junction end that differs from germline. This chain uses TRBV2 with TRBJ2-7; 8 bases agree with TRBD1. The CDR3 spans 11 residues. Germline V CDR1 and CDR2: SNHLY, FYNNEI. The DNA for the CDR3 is TGTGCCAGCAGTCAGGACAGGGAGCCGTACTTC. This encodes CASSQDREPYF.

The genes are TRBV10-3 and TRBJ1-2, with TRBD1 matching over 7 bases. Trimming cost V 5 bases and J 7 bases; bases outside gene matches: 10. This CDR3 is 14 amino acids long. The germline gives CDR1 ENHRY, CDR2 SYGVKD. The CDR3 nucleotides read TGTGCCATCAGTTTCACCGGGACAGAGGGTGGCTACACCTTC. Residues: CAISFTGTEGGYTF.

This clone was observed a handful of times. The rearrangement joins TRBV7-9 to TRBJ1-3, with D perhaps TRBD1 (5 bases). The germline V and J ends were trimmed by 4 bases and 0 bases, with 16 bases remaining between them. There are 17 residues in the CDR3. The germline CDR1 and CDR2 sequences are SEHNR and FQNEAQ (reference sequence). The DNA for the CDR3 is TGTGCCAGCAGCTCACAGGAGGGGCCGAACTCTGGAAACACCATATATTTT. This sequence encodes CASSSQEGPNSGNTIYF.

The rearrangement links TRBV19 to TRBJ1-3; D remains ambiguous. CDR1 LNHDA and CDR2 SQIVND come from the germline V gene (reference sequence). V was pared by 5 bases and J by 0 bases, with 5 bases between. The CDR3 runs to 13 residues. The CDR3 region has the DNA TGTGCCAGTAGTTTTAGCTCTGGAAACACCATATATTTT. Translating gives CASSFSSGNTIYF.

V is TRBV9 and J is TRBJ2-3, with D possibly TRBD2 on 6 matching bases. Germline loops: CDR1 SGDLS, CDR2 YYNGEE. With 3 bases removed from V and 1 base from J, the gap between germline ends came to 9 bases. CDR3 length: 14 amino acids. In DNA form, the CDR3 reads TGTGCCAGCAGCGGCGCGGGACGCACAGATACGCAGTATTTT. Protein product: CASSGAGRTDTQYF.